These 5 T cell receptor beta chains came from one sample sequenced in a study of blood T cells in healthy people across ages. Alongside a J-beta primer mix, a sample-barcoded 5' primer served in a second PCR lasting roughly 6 to 11 cycles. TCRdb called the 5' RACE reads again in MiXCR, with one record for every CDR3 protein. The sample includes over a million distinct CDR3 sequences, approximately 60% of them seen just once. The sequencing sample was made of blood. The receptors derive from a man aged 18-30 years in good health.

The chain couples TRBV11-2 to TRBJ2-1; D may be TRBD1 or TRBD2 (5 bases each). V lost 5 bases and J lost 10, with 18 bases in between. The CDR3 spans 14 residues. Germline V CDR1 and CDR2: SGHAT, FQNNGV. CDR3 amino acids: CASSLGRTSAEQFF. CDR3 in DNA: TGTGCCAGCAGCCTGGGACGTACCTCTGCGGAGCAGTTCTTC.

This chain connects TRBV27 to TRBJ2-1; the D is unclear. The CDR3 is 14 residues long. The germline V gene has CDR1 MNHEY and CDR2 SMNVEV (reference sequence). The V and J ends lost 5 bases and 4 bases respectively, with 12 bases between them. CDR3 DNA: TGTGCCAGCAGTAACCTCGGACCGTACAATGAGCAGTTCTTC. It encodes CASSNLGPYNEQFF.

A single count supports this clonotype. CDR3 region: CSARSEETANQPQHF. The CDR3 DNA sequence: TGCAGTGCCCGTTCCGAGGAAACAGCCAATCAGCCCCAGCATTTT. The rearrangement joins TRBV20-1 to TRBJ1-5; no clear D gene. V dropped 6 bases and J dropped 3 bases, with 18 bases sitting between them. The CDR3 loop spans 15 amino acids. In germline, CDR1 is DFQATT, CDR2 SNEGSKA (reference sequence).

The J gene is TRBJ2-3, the V gene TRBV7-2; D call uncertain. CDR3 length: 15 amino acids. Trimming left V 1 base short and J 4 bases short, with 12 bases between. Germline lookup yields CDR1 SGHTA and CDR2 FQGNSA. This chain's CDR3 is CASSLGLYQPDTQYF. CDR3 sequence (DNA): TGTGCCAGCAGCTTAGGTCTGTACCAGCCAGATACGCAGTATTTT.

V is TRBV10-1 and J is TRBJ2-1; 7 nucleotides match TRBD1. This CDR3 has 16 amino acids. CDR1 and CDR2 from the germline V gene are WNHNN and SYGVQD (reference sequence). Trimming at V came to 3 bases and at J to 3 bases, leaving 8 bases not matched to a gene. The CDR3 protein is CASSESRGTDYNEQFF. CDR3 sequence (DNA): TGCGCCAGCAGTGAATCCAGGGGGACAGACTACAATGAGCAGTTCTTC.